The 2 T cell receptor beta chains given below trace back to one sample, sequenced in a study of blood T cell repertoires in COVID-19. This table comes from immunoSEQ multiplex PCR, and its TCRdb copy is limited to in-frame clones, with some not included. The table includes roughly 110,000 clones, roughly 84% detected once. Sample: peripheral blood. The receptors were sampled from a human donor in a cohort sampled during active COVID-19.

V usage is TRBV28 and J usage is TRBJ1-2; the D gene is possibly TRBD1 (6 bases). Trimming took off 3 bases at V and 4 bases at J, with 15 bases between the two ends. This CDR3 is built from 15 residues. Germline V gives CDR1 MDHEN, CDR2 SYDVKM. This CDR3 is CASSLPVGAGYGYTF. CDR3 in DNA: TGTGCCAGCAGTTTGCCGGTGGGGGCCGGCTATGGCTACACCTTC.

The chain recombines TRBV7-2 with TRBJ1-2, with unresolved D. The germline V gene encodes CDR1 SGHTA and CDR2 FQGNSA. The CDR3 extends over 13 amino acids. Trimming took 3 bases from V and 3 from J, leaving 8 bases between them. CDR3 sequence reads: CASSFKLDYGYTF. Here the CDR3 DNA reads TGTGCCAGCAGCTTTAAACTAGACTATGGCTACACCTTC. Full variable domain (remainder filled in from reference TRBV7-2 and TRBJ1-2): GAGVSQSPSNKVTEKGKDVELRCDPISGHTALYWYRQSLGQGLEFLIYFQGNSAPDKSGLPSDRFSAERTGGSVSTLTIQRTQQEDSAVYLCASSFKLDYGYTFGSGTRLTVV.